This T cell receptor beta chain was sequenced for a study of post-analysis software for immune sequencing data. Study-level background: Several disease courses (relapsing-remitting, secondary progressive and progressive-relapsing) of multiple sclerosis were included. Notes on the study in general: Controls showed significantly higher normalized Chao1 diversity than did multiple sclerosis patients. In patients, TRBV5-6, TRBV5-1 and TRBV20-1 belonged to 4 or 5 TRBV segments found more frequently than in controls.

Incorporated into the TCR beta cDNA libraries were unique molecular identifiers, which served to reduce PCR and sequencing biases. Approximately 500,000 cDNA molecules were recovered from an input of roughly 0.95 to 10 million T cells. TCRdb fed the PCR reads into MiXCR, producing one record per CDR3 protein. The sample records about 820,000 distinct CDR3 sequences, about 57% being singletons. Germline CDR1 DFQATT, CDR2 SNEGSKA (reference sequence). J was trimmed by 6 bases and V by 4 bases; bases with no gene match: 9. The CDR3 spans 14 residues. This clonotype was detected only a few times. No antigen is known for it.

This TCR derives from a girl aged 10-17 years with multiple sclerosis. The chain couples TRBV20-1 to TRBJ2-7, with 10 bases fitting TRBD2. Sample: blood. CDR3 loop: CSAIWLAGALEQYF. The CDR3 nucleotides are TGCAGTGCTATCTGGCTAGCGGGAGCGCTCGAGCAGTACTTC.